Listed below are T cell receptor beta chains from one sample, sequenced in a study of blood T cells in healthy people across ages. A single record per CDR3 protein comes from TCRdb applying MiXCR to the 5' RACE reads. In the table there are 850,000 to 1,300,000 distinct CDR3 sequences, around 45% of which are singletons. The sample was blood. These receptors all stem from a woman aged 55-70 years in good health. CDR3s include the opening cysteine and the closing phenylalanine or tryptophan. A D gene is named only where the DNA matches it firmly. Rows may omit the clone size; those that give it use once, few, many or a size class.

J gene,V gene,clone size,CDR3 length,D gene,CDR3 protein,CDR3 DNA
TRBJ2-4,TRBV20-1,once,12,-,CSAPSVISIQYF,TGCAGTGCCCCGTCGGTAATAAGCATTCAGTACTTC
TRBJ2-1,TRBV20-1,once,17,TRBD2,CSARDLRLAVSYNEQFF,TGCAGTGCTAGAGATCTCAGACTAGCGGTCTCCTACAATGAGCAGTTCTTC
TRBJ2-7,TRBV27,few,11,-,CASSMSGEQYF,TGTGCCAGCAGTATGTCTGGCGAGCAGTACTTC
TRBJ1-1,TRBV7-3,-,15,-,CASSPSGQLNTEAFF,TGTGCCAGCAGCCCGTCGGGACAACTGAACACTGAAGCTTTCTTT
TRBJ2-5,TRBV9,-,14,-,CASSAKGVGETQYF,TGTGCCAGCAGCGCAAAGGGCGTGGGGGAGACCCAGTACTTC
TRBJ2-1,TRBV5-1,-,15,TRBD2,CASSKLAGGKNEQFF,TGCGCCAGCAGCAAACTAGCGGGAGGAAAGAATGAGCAGTTCTTC
TRBJ2-7,TRBV7-9,-,14,-,CASGAAGLIYEQYF,TGTGCCAGCGGGGCGGCAGGGCTAATCTACGAGCAGTACTTC
TRBJ2-5,TRBV14,-,15,TRBD1,CASSFGTGSGETQYF,TGTGCCAGCAGCTTTGGGACAGGTTCAGGGGAGACCCAGTACTTC
TRBJ1-4,TRBV12-3/TRBV12-4,-,14,-,CASSTGRDNEKLFF,TGTGCCAGCAGCACCGGGCGGGATAATGAAAAACTGTTTTTT
TRBJ2-5,TRBV20-1,-,15,TRBD2,CSAYGLAGVGETQYF,TGCAGTGCTTATGGACTAGCGGGAGTAGGAGAGACCCAGTACTTC
TRBJ2-1,TRBV4-1,many,15,-,CASSQGPGSYNEQFF,TGCGCCAGCAGCCAAGGCCCGGGTAGCTACAATGAGCAGTTCTTC
TRBJ2-5,TRBV11-1,-,16,-,CASSPAPTRRLETQYF,TGTGCCAGCAGCCCTGCCCCAACTAGGAGGTTAGAGACCCAGTACTTC
TRBJ2-3,TRBV4-2,-,17,-,CASSLDGTQRRTDTQYF,TGTGCCAGCAGCCTGGACGGGACTCAACGCCGCACAGATACGCAGTATTTT
TRBJ1-1,TRBV10-3,-,12,TRBD1,CAINTGVTEAFF,TGTGCCATCAATACAGGGGTCACTGAAGCTTTCTTT
TRBJ2-1,TRBV6-5,-,19,TRBD2,CASSYSIAGGPSSYNEQFF,TGTGCCAGCAGTTACTCGATAGCGGGAGGTCCGAGCTCCTACAATGAGCAGTTCTTC
TRBJ2-1,TRBV12-3/TRBV12-4,-,18,TRBD2,CASSPGTSVRETYNEQFF,TGTGCCAGCAGTCCCGGGACTAGCGTAAGGGAAACCTACAATGAGCAGTTCTTC
TRBJ2-7,TRBV7-6,few,13,-,CASSLGGDDEQYF,TGTGCCAGCAGCTTAGGGGGGGACGACGAGCAGTACTTC
TRBJ1-4,TRBV2,-,14,-,CASSESQTNEKLFF,TGTGCCAGCAGTGAATCCCAGACTAATGAAAAACTGTTTTTT
TRBJ2-7,TRBV27,-,16,TRBD2,CASSLGAGGGSYEQYF,TGTGCCAGCAGTTTAGGGGCGGGCGGGGGTTCCTACGAGCAGTACTTC
TRBJ1-2,TRBV24-1,-,13,-,CATSDFLGRGYTF,TGTGCCACCAGTGATTTCTTGGGCCGTGGCTACACCTTC
TRBJ2-5,TRBV12-3/TRBV12-4,-,15,TRBD2,CASSSYSGSRETQYF,TGTGCCAGCAGTTCCTATAGCGGGAGTCGAGAGACCCAGTACTTC
TRBJ2-7,TRBV20-1,-,14,-,CSASSNPTVYEQYF,TGCAGTGCTAGTTCCAATCCGACGGTTTACGAGCAGTACTTC
TRBJ2-7,TRBV6-2/TRBV6-3,-,13,-,CASSRGVHYEQYF,TGTGCCAGCAGTAGAGGGGTTCACTACGAGCAGTACTTC
TRBJ2-1,TRBV20-1,-,17,TRBD1,CSARGRRAGTANNEQFF,TGCAGTGCTAGAGGGAGAAGGGCCGGGACAGCAAACAATGAGCAGTTCTTC
TRBJ2-6,TRBV28,-,14,-,CASSFFSGGNVLTF,TGTGCCAGCAGTTTCTTTTCTGGAGGCAACGTCCTGACTTTC
TRBJ2-7,TRBV3-1,-,16,TRBD2,CASSQGGTSWNYEQYF,TGTGCCAGCAGCCAAGGAGGGACTAGTTGGAACTACGAGCAGTACTTC
TRBJ2-6,TRBV5-1,few,17,-,CASSLDTGRLGANVLTF,TGCGCCAGCAGCTTGGACACAGGGCGGTTGGGGGCCAACGTCCTGACTTTC
TRBJ2-7,TRBV6-6,-,15,-,CASSYSGSPTYEQYF,TGTGCCAGCAGTTACTCGGGTAGCCCTACCTACGAGCAGTACTTC
TRBJ2-4,TRBV5-1,-,15,TRBD1,CASSQGQVLGSIQYF,TGCGCCAGCAGCCAAGGACAGGTATTAGGGAGCATTCAGTACTTC
TRBJ2-7,TRBV10-1,few,12,-,CASSEAGDEQYF,TGCGCCAGCAGTGAGGCAGGGGACGAGCAGTACTTC
TRBJ2-6,TRBV29-1,many,13,-,CSSLVVGANVLTF,TGCAGCTCCCTCGTCGTGGGGGCCAACGTCCTGACTTTC
TRBJ2-1,TRBV28,once,15,-,CASSLGYIDLNEQFF,TGTGCCAGCAGTTTGGGCTACATCGACCTCAATGAGCAGTTCTTC
TRBJ2-7,TRBV2,-,13,-,CASTSPGAYEQYF,TGTGCCAGCACATCCCCAGGTGCCTACGAGCAGTACTTC
TRBJ2-7,TRBV28,few,15,-,CASSSLRTGTYEQYF,TGTGCCAGCAGTTCCCTCCGGACGGGCACCTACGAGCAGTACTTC
TRBJ2-7,TRBV21-1,few,19,-,CASPKGQSTVNSSSYEQYF,TGTGCCAGCCCGAAGGGACAGTCGACCGTCAATTCAAGCTCCTACGAGCAGTACTTC
TRBJ2-1,TRBV7-2,few,14,-,CASSFAGWGNEQFF,TGTGCCAGCAGCTTTGCGGGATGGGGTAATGAGCAGTTCTTC
TRBJ2-5,TRBV27,-,16,-,CASSSGQTHWGETQYF,TGTGCCAGCTCTTCTGGACAGACCCACTGGGGAGAGACCCAGTACTTC
TRBJ1-2,TRBV27,few,12,-,CASSAGGWGYTF,TGTGCCAGCAGTGCGGGGGGCTGGGGCTACACCTTC
TRBJ2-1,TRBV6-5,-,16,TRBD1,CASSYSDRVRVSEQFF,TGTGCCAGCAGTTACTCGGACAGGGTTCGGGTCAGTGAGCAGTTCTTC
TRBJ2-3,TRBV5-1,few,12,-,CASREATDTQYF,TGCGCCAGCAGGGAGGCTACAGATACGCAGTATTTT
TRBJ1-4,TRBV29-1,few,11,-,CSVVQREKLFF,TGCAGCGTTGTCCAGCGTGAAAAACTGTTTTTT
TRBJ1-6,TRBV20-1,-,14,-,CSARQGSSGSPLHF,TGCAGTGCTAGACAGGGGTCTTCGGGTTCACCCCTCCACTTT
TRBJ2-5,TRBV9,few,15,-,CASSVASLASDEQYF,TGTGCCAGCAGCGTAGCTTCCCTAGCGAGCGATGAGCAGTACTTC
TRBJ1-2,TRBV20-1,few,14,TRBD1,CSADGGQLNYGYTF,TGCAGTGCGGATGGGGGACAGCTAAACTATGGCTACACCTTC
TRBJ2-1,TRBV11-2,few,13,-,CASSQDLGAKQFF,TGTGCCAGCAGCCAGGATCTTGGAGCGAAGCAGTTCTTC
TRBJ2-2,TRBV5-1,-,16,-,CASSLELQGSTGELFF,TGCGCCAGCAGCTTGGAGCTACAGGGCTCCACCGGGGAGCTGTTTTTT
TRBJ1-5,TRBV27,-,14,-,CASRAGRSDQPQHF,TGTGCCAGCCGGGCGGGGAGGTCGGATCAGCCCCAGCATTTT
TRBJ2-7,TRBV6-2/TRBV6-3,many,17,TRBD2,CASSYSLEAGVEYEQYF,TGTGCCAGCAGTTACTCGTTAGAGGCGGGAGTGGAATACGAGCAGTACTTC
TRBJ2-3,TRBV6-1,few,15,-,CASSERSRFGDTQYF,TGTGCCAGCAGTGAAAGGTCCAGGTTCGGCGATACGCAGTATTTT
TRBJ2-5,TRBV5-6,-,12,-,CASSTGWETQYF,TGTGCCAGCAGCACGGGGTGGGAGACCCAGTACTTC
TRBJ2-1,TRBV27,-,15,-,CASSPRPFFGETQFF,TGTGCCAGCAGTCCCCGACCGTTTTTCGGGGAGACCCAGTTCTTC